This T cell receptor (beta chain) was sequenced in a study of T cell responses to AZD1222 COVID-19 vaccine. Findings and limits, study-wide: Females outnumbered males among donors, who were mostly white British; clonal diversity was possibly underestimated. Researchers report vaccine-associated CD4 TCRs spanning spike, with dominance at 160-218 and 743-854. Spike-specific TCR depth and breadth grew after two AZD1222 doses.

Germline V gives CDR1 MDHEN, CDR2 SYDVKM. The germline V and J ends were trimmed by 11 bases and 7 bases, with 18 bases remaining between them. CDR3 length: 13 residues. With respect to this clone: The antigen is undetermined. Other DNA variants within this sample encode the same CDR3.

This table comes from immunoSEQ multiplex PCR, and its TCRdb copy is limited to in-frame clones, with some not included. Among roughly 140,000 clones listed, 90% to 95% were seen once. This sequence originates from an adult who received the AZD1222 COVID-19 vaccine. The genes are TRBV28 and TRBJ1-5; TRBD1 might be the D (6 bases). Sequenced here: peripheral blood, sampled 28 days after the second AZD1222 dose. This chain's CDR3 is CAGEGGAGQPQHF. CDR3 bases: TGTGCCGGTGAGGGGGGCGCAGGACAGCCCCAGCATTTT.